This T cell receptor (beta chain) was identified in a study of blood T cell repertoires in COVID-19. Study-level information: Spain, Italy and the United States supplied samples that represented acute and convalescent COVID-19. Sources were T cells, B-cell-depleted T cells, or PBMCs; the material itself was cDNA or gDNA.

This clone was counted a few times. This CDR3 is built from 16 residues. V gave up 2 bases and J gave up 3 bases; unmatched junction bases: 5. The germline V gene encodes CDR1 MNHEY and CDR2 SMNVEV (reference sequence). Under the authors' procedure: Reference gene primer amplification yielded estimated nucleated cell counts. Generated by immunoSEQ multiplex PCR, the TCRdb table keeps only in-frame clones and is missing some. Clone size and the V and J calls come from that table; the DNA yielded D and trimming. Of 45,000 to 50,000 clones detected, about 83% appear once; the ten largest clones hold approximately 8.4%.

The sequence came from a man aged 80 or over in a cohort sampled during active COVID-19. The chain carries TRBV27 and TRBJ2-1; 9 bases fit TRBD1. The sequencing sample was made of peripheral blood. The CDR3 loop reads CASSLLGQGFYNEQFF. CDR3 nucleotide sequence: TGTGCCAGCAGTTTACTCGGACAGGGGTTCTACAATGAGCAGTTCTTC.